These 24 T cell receptor beta chains share one sample of origin, sequenced in a study of blood T cell repertoires in COVID-19. The method was immunoSEQ multiplex PCR; TCRdb's version includes in-frame clones alone and lacks a portion of them. The sample includes around 700,000 clones, more than 80% of them seen just once. The specimen sequenced was peripheral blood. The receptors here all came from a woman aged 18 to 35 with acute or convalescent COVID-19.

The V and J genes are TRBV9 and TRBJ2-3; the D gene is possibly TRBD2 (6 bases). Trimming pared 2 bases from V and 1 base from J, leaving 14 bases between. The CDR3 consists of 16 residues. Germline values: CDR1 SGDLS, CDR2 YYNGEE. The CDR3 DNA reads as TGTGCCAGCAGCGTCCCTCGGAGGGGAGGCACAGATACGCAGTATTTT. Its translation: CASSVPRRGGTDTQYF. Filled out from reference TRBV9 and TRBJ2-3, the complete variable domain reads DSGVTQTPKHLITATGQRVTLRCSPRSGDLSVYWYQQSLDQGLQFLIQYYNGEERAKGNILERFSAQQFPDLHSELNLSSLELGDSALYFCASSVPRRGGTDTQYFGPGTRLTVL.

This sequence joins TRBV9 and TRBJ2-3; tentatively, D is TRBD1 (6 bases). The CDR3 spans 15 residues. Per germline, CDR1 SGDLS and CDR2 YYNGEE. The V end was cut by 3 bases, the J end by 0 bases, with 11 bases between. In DNA, the CDR3 is TGTGCCAGCAGCGGACAGGACATTAGCACAGATACGCAGTATTTT. Residues: CASSGQDISTDTQYF.

The chain is built from TRBV27 and TRBJ2-7, with 11 bases identical to TRBD1. J lost 0 bases, V lost 7 bases, and 8 bases had no gene match. There are 16 residues in the CDR3. The germline CDR1 and CDR2 sequences are MNHEY and SMNVEV (reference sequence). In nucleotides, the CDR3 is TGTGCCAGCAAACTCTCCGGGACAGGGGGCTCCTACGAGCAGTACTTC. Protein sequence: CASKLSGTGGSYEQYF.

This chain joins TRBV5-4 and TRBJ1-1; 11 nucleotides agree with TRBD1. CDR1 is SGHNT and CDR2 is YYREEE in the germline V gene (reference sequence). The CDR3 length is 13 residues. The V and J ends lost 0 bases and 11 bases, in that order; junction bases with no gene match: 3. The CDR3 bases are TGTGCCAGCAGCTTGGCGGGGACAGGGGGGGCTTTCTTT. Translation gives CASSLAGTGGAFF.

The CDR3 region has the DNA TGTGCCAGCAGGGGGGATATGGGGACGGGACTGTATGGCTACACCTTC. Amino acid sequence: CASRGDMGTGLYGYTF. The rearrangement uses TRBV9 and TRBJ1-2; possible D gene TRBD1, 5 bases. V lost 5 bases, J lost 5 bases, and 22 bases lay in between. The CDR3 covers 16 residues. Germline assignment: CDR1 SGDLS and CDR2 YYNGEE.

The chain employs TRBV3-1 (or the pseudogene TRBV3-2) and TRBJ1-5; 10 bases fit TRBD1. This CDR3 comprises 15 residues. Per the germline V gene, CDR1 is LGHDT and CDR2 is YNNKEL (reference sequence). Losses at the gene ends were 4 bases for V and 3 bases for J; bases not matched to a gene: 3. CDR3 region: CASSPGTGANQPQHF. The CDR3, as DNA: TGTGCCAGCAGCCCCGGGACAGGGGCCAATCAGCCCCAGCATTTT.

The gene calls are TRBV5-6 and TRBJ1-1; TRBD1 aligns across 7 bases. The CDR3 covers 14 residues. The germline V gene has CDR1 SGHDT and CDR2 YYEEEE. V shed 4 bases, J shed 0 bases, and the junction held 3 bases outside the gene matches. For the CDR3, the DNA is TGTGCCAGCAGCACTGGACAGGTGAACACTGAAGCTTTCTTT. Translating it yields CASSTGQVNTEAFF. The whole variable domain, filled in from reference TRBV5-6 and TRBJ1-1, reads DAGVTQSPTHLIKTRGQQVTLRCSPKSGHDTVSWYQQALGQGPQFIFQYYEEEERQRGNFPDRFSGHQFPNYSSELNVNALLLGDSALYLCASSTGQVNTEAFFGQGTRLTVV.

The chain combines TRBV19 with TRBJ1-2, with TRBD1 matching 7 bases. CDR1 LNHDA and CDR2 SQIVND come from the germline V gene (reference sequence). The CDR3 has 15 residues. The V and J ends lost 9 bases and 2 bases, in that order; junction bases with no gene match: 12. The DNA for the CDR3 is TGTGCCAGCCTCAGGGTGGCGGGACAGAACTATGGCTACACCTTC. It translates to CASLRVAGQNYGYTF.

This chain joins TRBV9 and TRBJ1-2; 7 positions agree with TRBD1. Trimming took 3 bases from V and 4 from J; bases not matched to a gene: 12. The CDR3 has 16 amino acids. The germline gives CDR1 SGDLS, CDR2 YYNGEE. DNA for the CDR3: TGTGCCAGCAGCGCGGGGAGGAGGGACAGAGCCTATGGCTACACCTTC. Its translation: CASSAGRRDRAYGYTF.

The rearrangement links TRBV6-2 or TRBV6-3 to TRBJ1-1, with D possibly TRBD1 on 6 matching bases. Germline lookup yields CDR1 MNHEY and CDR2 SVGEGT. V dropped 3 bases and J dropped 0 bases, with 20 bases sitting between them. The CDR3 sequence is 18 residues long. The chain's CDR3 is CASSYTALARGLNTEAFF. DNA for the CDR3: TGTGCCAGCAGTTATACGGCTCTGGCCAGGGGCCTGAACACTGAAGCTTTCTTT.

CDR3 in amino acids: CASSLVVGASDTF. The CDR3 bases are TGTGCCAGCAGCTTAGTGGTAGGGGCCTCGGACACCTTC. The chain employs TRBV7-9 and TRBJ1-2; perhaps TRBD1 as D (5 bases). CDR3 length: 13 residues. V shed 1 base and J shed 12 bases, with 15 bases lying between them. Germline V gene sequence: CDR1 SEHNR, CDR2 FQNEAQ (reference sequence).

The chain combines TRBV27 with TRBJ2-1, with no clear D. Germline assignment: CDR1 MNHEY and CDR2 SMNVEV (reference sequence). The CDR3 is 17 residues long. The ends were cut back, 0 bases at V and 0 bases at J, with 12 bases in the middle. The CDR3 loop reads CASSLSLHVLSYNEQFF. The CDR3, as DNA: TGTGCCAGCAGTTTATCCCTCCATGTACTCTCCTACAATGAGCAGTTCTTC.

The chain combines TRBV30 with TRBJ2-1; 8 bases map to TRBD1. From germline, CDR1 is GTSNPN and CDR2 SVGIG (reference sequence). V lost 6 bases and J lost 0; bases outside the gene matches: 4. This CDR3 has 14 amino acids. The CDR3 reads CACHGTGSYNEQFF. DNA for the CDR3: TGTGCCTGCCACGGGACAGGCTCCTACAATGAGCAGTTCTTC.

The V call is TRBV19, the J call TRBJ1-1, with D uncertain. V shed 7 bases and J shed 1 base, with 10 bases lying between them. Germline V CDR1 and CDR2: LNHDA, SQIVND (reference sequence). The CDR3 covers 13 residues. The CDR3 sequence is CASIRWSNTEAFF. The CDR3 nucleotides are TGTGCCAGTATCCGGTGGTCGAACACTGAAGCTTTCTTT. Full variable domain (outside the CDR3, taken from reference TRBV19 and TRBJ1-1): DGGITQSPKYLFRKEGQNVTLSCEQNLNHDAMYWYRQDPGQGLRLIYYSQIVNDFQKGDIAEGYSVSREKKESFPLTVTSAQKNPTAFYLCASIRWSNTEAFFGQGTRLTVV.

This clone was counted once. The chain recombines TRBV10-2 with TRBJ2-1; TRBD2 is a possible D gene (7 bases). This CDR3 has 12 amino acids. Germline loops: CDR1 WSHSY, CDR2 SAAADI. V gave up 3 bases and J gave up 10 bases, with 10 bases separating them. This CDR3 is CASSEGGVEQFF. The CDR3 DNA follows: TGCGCCAGCAGTGAAGGGGGGGTAGAGCAGTTCTTC.

This chain links TRBV6-5 with TRBJ1-1; 7 bases line up with TRBD1. Germline V gene lookup returns CDR1 MNHEY and CDR2 SVGAGI. The CDR3 is 14 amino acids. Trimming removed 6 bases from V and 1 base from J; junction bases left unmatched: 5. The CDR3 sequence is CASRAGTANTEAFF. The CDR3 DNA is TGTGCCAGCAGGGCCGGGACAGCGAACACTGAAGCTTTCTTT.

V usage is TRBV27 and J usage is TRBJ2-3; 7 positions agree with TRBD2. The CDR3 is made up of 16 amino acids. With 7 bases clipped from V and 3 bases from J, the junction kept 13 bases outside the gene matches. The germline V gene encodes CDR1 MNHEY and CDR2 SMNVEV (reference sequence). The CDR3 here is CASTAFKAAGTDTQYF. The CDR3 nucleotides read TGTGCCAGCACTGCGTTTAAGGCAGCGGGGACAGATACGCAGTATTTT.

V is TRBV7-2 and J is TRBJ1-4; 9 nucleotides match TRBD1. Germline-derived CDR1 and CDR2 are SGHTA and FQGNSA. After removal of 5 bases from V and 8 bases from J, the junction contained 9 bases not matched to a gene. The CDR3 consists of 15 residues. CDR3 nucleotides: TGTGCCAGCAGCAAACGGACAGGGGCGATGGAAAAACTGTTTTTT. Translated: CASSKRTGAMEKLFF.

In its sample, this clone was seen once. The J gene is TRBJ2-4, the V gene TRBV6-5; 7 bases are a match to TRBD2. Germline trimming cut 8 bases from V and 5 bases from J; bases unmatched to any gene: 6. The CDR3 length is 13 residues. Germline V gene data show CDR1 as MNHEY and CDR2 as SVGAGI. CDR3 region: CASGRGRENIQYF. The CDR3 nucleotides read TGTGCCAGCGGGCGAGGGAGGGAAAACATTCAGTACTTC.

The chain has TRBV6-5 and TRBJ2-3; 8 bases map to TRBD1. The trim removed 7 bases at V and 3 bases at J, leaving 9 bases unmatched. The CDR3 runs to 15 residues. Germline loops: CDR1 MNHEY, CDR2 SVGAGI. CDR3 residues: CASKTQGARTDTQYF. The CDR3 DNA reads TGTGCCAGCAAGACCCAGGGGGCGAGGACAGATACGCAGTATTTT.

The chain is built from TRBV10-3 and TRBJ1-4; D gene unclear. Germline V gene lookup returns CDR1 ENHRY and CDR2 SYGVKD. Trimming removed 0 bases at V and 12 bases at J, with 8 bases between. CDR3 length: 12 amino acids. CDR3 coding DNA: TGTGCCATCAGTGAGTCACCCACTCAACTGTTTTTT. It yields the protein CAISESPTQLFF.

The chain links TRBV6-1 to TRBJ2-7; 11 bases align to TRBD2. Trimming cost V 4 bases and J 3 bases; bases outside gene matches: 8. The CDR3 is 16 residues long. Germline-derived CDR1 and CDR2 are MNHNS and SASEGT. The CDR3 spells CASSAAGTSGIYEQYF. DNA for the CDR3: TGTGCCAGCAGTGCCGCCGGGACTAGCGGTATCTACGAGCAGTACTTC.

This clone has only one observation. The chain couples TRBV19 to TRBJ1-2; a possible D gene is TRBD1 (6 bases). In germline, CDR1 is LNHDA, CDR2 SQIVND (reference sequence). Trimming removed 8 bases at V and 2 bases at J, with 15 bases between. The CDR3 spans 14 residues. DNA for the CDR3: TGTGCCAGTGCCGTACAGGGCCTCAACTATGGCTACACCTTC. This encodes CASAVQGLNYGYTF.

This CDR3 reads CASSQDHRYQPQHF. Written as DNA, the CDR3 is TGTGCCAGCAGCCAAGATCACAGATATCAGCCCCAGCATTTT. The rearrangement uses TRBV4-2 and TRBJ1-5, with no clear D. Per the germline V gene, CDR1 is LGHNA and CDR2 is YNFKEQ. V was clipped by 0 bases and J by 5 bases, with 8 bases between them. The CDR3 consists of 14 residues.